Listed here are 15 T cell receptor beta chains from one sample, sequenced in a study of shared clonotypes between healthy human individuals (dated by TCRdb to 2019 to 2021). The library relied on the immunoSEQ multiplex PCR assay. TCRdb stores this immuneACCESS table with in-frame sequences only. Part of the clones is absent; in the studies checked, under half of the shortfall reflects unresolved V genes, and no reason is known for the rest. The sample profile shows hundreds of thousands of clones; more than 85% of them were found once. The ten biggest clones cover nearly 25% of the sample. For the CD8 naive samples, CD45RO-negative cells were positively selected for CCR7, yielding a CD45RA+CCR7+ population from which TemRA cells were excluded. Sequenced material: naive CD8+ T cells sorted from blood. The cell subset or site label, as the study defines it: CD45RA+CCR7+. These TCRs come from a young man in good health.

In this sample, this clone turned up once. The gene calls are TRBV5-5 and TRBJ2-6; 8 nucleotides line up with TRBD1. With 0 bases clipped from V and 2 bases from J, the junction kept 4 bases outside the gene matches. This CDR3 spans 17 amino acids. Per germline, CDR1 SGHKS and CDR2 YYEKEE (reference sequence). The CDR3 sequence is CASSLDRGVTGANVLTF. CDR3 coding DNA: TGTGCCAGCAGCTTGGACAGGGGGGTTACTGGGGCCAACGTCCTGACTTTC.

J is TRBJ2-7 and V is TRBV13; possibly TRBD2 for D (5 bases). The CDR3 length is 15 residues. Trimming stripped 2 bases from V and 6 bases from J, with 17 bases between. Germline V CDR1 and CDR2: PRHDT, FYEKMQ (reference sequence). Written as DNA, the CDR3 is TGTGCCAGCAGCTTAACCGGTAGAGCTGGGAGCGAGCAGTACTTC. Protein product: CASSLTGRAGSEQYF. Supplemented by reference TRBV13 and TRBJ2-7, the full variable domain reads AAGVIQSPRHLIKEKRETATLKCYPIPRHDTVYWYQQGPGQDPQFLISFYEKMQSDKGSIPDRFSAQQFSDYHSELNMSSLELGDSALYFCASSLTGRAGSEQYFGPGTRLTVT.

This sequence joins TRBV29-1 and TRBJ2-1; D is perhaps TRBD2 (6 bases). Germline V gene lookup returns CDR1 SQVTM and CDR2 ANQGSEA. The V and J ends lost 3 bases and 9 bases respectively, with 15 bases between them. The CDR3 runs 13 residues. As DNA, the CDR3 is TGCAGCGTTGAGGGGCTAGCGATCAGTGAGCAGTTCTTC. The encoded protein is CSVEGLAISEQFF.

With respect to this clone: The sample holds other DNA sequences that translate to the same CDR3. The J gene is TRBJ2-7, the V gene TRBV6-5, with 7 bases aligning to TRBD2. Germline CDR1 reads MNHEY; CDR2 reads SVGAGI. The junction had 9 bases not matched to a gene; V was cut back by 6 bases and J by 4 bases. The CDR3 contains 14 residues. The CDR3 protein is CASSLGTGGYEQYF. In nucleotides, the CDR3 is TGTGCCAGCAGCCTCGGGACGGGGGGATACGAGCAGTACTTC.

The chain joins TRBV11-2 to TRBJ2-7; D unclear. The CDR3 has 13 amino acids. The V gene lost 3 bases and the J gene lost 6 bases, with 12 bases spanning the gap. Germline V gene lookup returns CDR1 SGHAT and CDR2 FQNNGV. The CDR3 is CASSLAPRPEQYF. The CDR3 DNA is TGTGCCAGCAGCTTGGCCCCGAGGCCCGAGCAGTACTTC.

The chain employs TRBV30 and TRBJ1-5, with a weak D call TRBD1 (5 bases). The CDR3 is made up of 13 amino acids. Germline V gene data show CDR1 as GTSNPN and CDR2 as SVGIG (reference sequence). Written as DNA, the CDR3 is TGTGCTGCCGAATGGGGGTATCATCAGCCCCAGCATTTT. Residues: CAAEWGYHQPQHF.

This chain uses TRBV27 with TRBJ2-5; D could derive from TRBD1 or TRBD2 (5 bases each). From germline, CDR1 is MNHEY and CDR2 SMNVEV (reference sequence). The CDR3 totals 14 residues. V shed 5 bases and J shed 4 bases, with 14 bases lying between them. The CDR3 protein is CASSMQGGPETQYF. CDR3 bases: TGTGCCAGCAGTATGCAGGGCGGGCCAGAGACCCAGTACTTC.

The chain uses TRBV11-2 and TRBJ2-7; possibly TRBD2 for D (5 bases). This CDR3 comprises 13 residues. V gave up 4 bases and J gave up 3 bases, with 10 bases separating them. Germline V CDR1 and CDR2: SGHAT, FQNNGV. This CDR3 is CASSWEHSYEQYF. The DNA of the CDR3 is TGTGCCAGCAGCTGGGAGCACAGCTACGAGCAGTACTTC.

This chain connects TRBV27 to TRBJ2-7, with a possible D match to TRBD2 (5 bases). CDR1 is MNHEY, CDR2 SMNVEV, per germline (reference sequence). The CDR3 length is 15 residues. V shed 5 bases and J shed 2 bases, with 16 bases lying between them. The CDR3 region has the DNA TGTGCCAGCAGTCCCTCACTAGTAGGCGCCTACGAGCAGTACTTC. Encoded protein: CASSPSLVGAYEQYF.

The CDR3 nucleotides are TGCAGCGTTGACCAGGGTGAAGCTTTCTTT. Amino acids: CSVDQGEAFF. This chain joins TRBV29-1 and TRBJ1-1; TRBD1 might be the D (5 bases). V shed 3 bases and J shed 7 bases, with 6 bases lying between them. This CDR3 has 10 residues. CDR1 is SQVTM and CDR2 is ANQGSEA in the germline V gene.

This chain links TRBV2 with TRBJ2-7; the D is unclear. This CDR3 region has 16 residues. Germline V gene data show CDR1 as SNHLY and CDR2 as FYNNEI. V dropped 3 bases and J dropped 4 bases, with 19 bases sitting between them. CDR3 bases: TGTGCCAGCAGTGAGGAAACACCGGTCGCATCTTACGAGCAGTACTTC. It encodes CASSEETPVASYEQYF.

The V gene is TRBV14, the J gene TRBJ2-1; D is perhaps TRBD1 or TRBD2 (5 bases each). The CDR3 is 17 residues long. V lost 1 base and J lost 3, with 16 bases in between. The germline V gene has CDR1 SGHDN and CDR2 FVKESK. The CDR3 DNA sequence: TGTGCCAGCAGCCAAGTCCCAGGGAGAGGGTACTACAATGAGCAGTTCTTC. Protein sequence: CASSQVPGRGYYNEQFF.

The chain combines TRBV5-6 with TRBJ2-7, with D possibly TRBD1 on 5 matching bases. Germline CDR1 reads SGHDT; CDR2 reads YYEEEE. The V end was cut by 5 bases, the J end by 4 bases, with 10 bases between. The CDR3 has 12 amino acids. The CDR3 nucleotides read TGTGCCAGCAGATCTCAGGGTTACGAGCAGTACTTC. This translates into CASRSQGYEQYF.

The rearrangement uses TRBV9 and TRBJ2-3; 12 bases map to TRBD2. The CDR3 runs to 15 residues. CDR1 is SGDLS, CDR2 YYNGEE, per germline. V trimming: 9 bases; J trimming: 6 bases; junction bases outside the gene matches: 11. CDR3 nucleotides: TGTGCCACTAGCCCGACTAGCGGGAGTGGCGATACGCAGTATTTT. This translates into CATSPTSGSGDTQYF.

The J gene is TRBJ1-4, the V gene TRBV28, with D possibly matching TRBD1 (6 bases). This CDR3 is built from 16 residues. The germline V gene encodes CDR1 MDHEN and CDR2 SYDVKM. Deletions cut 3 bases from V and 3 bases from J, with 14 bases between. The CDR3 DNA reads TGTGCCAGCAGTTTTCCGGGGGCAGGGCCTAATGAAAAACTGTTTTTT. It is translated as CASSFPGAGPNEKLFF.